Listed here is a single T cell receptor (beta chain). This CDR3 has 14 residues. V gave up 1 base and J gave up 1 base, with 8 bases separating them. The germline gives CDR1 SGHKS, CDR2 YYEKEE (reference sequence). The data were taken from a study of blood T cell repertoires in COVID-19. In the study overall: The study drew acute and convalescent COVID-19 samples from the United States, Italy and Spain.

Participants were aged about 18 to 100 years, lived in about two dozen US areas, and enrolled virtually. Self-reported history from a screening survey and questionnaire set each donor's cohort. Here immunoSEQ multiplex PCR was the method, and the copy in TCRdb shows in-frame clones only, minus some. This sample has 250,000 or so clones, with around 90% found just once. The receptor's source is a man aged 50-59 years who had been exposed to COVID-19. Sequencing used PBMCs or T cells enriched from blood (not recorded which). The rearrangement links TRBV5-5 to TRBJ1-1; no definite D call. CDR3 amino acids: CASSLLEGNTEAFF. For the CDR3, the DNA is TGTGCCAGCAGCTTGTTGGAGGGGAACACTGAAGCTTTCTTT.